The sequence of this TCR beta chain was determined in a study of blood T cell repertoires in COVID-19. The overall study: T cells, B-cell-depleted T cells, or PBMCs supplied cDNA or gDNA.

Original analysis: The assay estimated nucleated cells by amplifying reference gene primers. Here immunoSEQ multiplex PCR was the method, and the copy in TCRdb shows in-frame clones only, minus some. V and J calls plus clone size are reproduced from that table; the DNA served to infer D and trimming. The table lists roughly 170,000 clones, 87% of them singletons. Material for sequencing was peripheral blood. The TCR was taken from a woman under 30 who had recovered from COVID-19.

The chain's CDR3 is CASRGEGVVTQYF. As DNA, the CDR3 is TGTGCCAGCAGAGGGGAGGGGGTGGTGACCCAGTACTTC. The rearrangement joins TRBV12-3 or TRBV12-4 to TRBJ2-5, with D possibly TRBD2 on 7 matching bases. This CDR3 is built from 13 residues. V shed 6 bases and J shed 7 bases, with 15 bases lying between them.